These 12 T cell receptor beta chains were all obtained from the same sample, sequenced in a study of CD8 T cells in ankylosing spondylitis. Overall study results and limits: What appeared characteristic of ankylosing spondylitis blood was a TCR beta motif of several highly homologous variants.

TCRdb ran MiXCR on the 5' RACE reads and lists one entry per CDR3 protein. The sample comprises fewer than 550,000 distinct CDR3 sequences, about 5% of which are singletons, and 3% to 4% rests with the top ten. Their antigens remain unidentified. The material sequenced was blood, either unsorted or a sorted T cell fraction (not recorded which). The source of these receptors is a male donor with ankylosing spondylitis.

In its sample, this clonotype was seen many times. The CDR3 nucleotides read TGTGCCATCAGTGAGGTTTCGGGGGGTGAGCAGTTCTTC. It is translated as CAISEVSGGEQFF. The rearrangement uses TRBV10-3 and TRBJ2-1, with 7 nucleotides matching TRBD2. Germline V gene data show CDR1 as ENHRY and CDR2 as SYGVKD. CDR3 length: 13 amino acids. The ends lost 2 bases at V and 9 bases at J; junction bases unmatched: 4.

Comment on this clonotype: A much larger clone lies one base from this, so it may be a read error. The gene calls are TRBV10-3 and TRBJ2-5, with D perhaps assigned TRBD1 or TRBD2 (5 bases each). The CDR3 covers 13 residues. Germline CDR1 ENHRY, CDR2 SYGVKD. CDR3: CAIGGPDTETQSF. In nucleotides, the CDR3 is TGTGCCATCGGGGGTCCGGATACGGAGACCCAGTCCTTC.

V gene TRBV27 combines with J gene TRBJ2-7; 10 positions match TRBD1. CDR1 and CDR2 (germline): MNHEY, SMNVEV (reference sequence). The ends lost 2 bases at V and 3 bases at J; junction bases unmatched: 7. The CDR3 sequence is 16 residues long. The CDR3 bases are TGTGCCAGCAGTTTAAGTAGGACAGGGGGTCACTACGAGCAGTACTTC. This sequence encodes CASSLSRTGGHYEQYF.

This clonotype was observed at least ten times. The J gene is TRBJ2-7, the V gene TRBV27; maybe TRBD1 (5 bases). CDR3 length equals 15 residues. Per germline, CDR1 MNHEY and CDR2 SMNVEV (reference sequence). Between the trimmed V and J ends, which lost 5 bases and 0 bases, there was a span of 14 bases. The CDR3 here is CASSPRAHPSYEQYF. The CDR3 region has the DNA TGTGCCAGCAGTCCCAGGGCCCATCCCTCCTACGAGCAGTACTTC.

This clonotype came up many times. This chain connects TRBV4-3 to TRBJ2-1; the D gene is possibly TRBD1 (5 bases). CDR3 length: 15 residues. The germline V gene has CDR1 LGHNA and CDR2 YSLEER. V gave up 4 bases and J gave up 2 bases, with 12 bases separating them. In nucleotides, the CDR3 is TGCGCCAGCAGCCCCAGACAGTCCCCCTACAATGAGCAGTTCTTC. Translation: CASSPRQSPYNEQFF.

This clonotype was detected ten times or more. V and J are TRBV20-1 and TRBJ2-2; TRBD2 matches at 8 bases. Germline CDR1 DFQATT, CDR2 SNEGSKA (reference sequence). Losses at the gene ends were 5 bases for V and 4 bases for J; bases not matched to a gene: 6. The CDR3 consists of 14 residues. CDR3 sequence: CSAFSGEVTGELFF. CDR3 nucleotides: TGCAGTGCTTTTAGCGGGGAGGTCACCGGGGAGCTGTTTTTT.

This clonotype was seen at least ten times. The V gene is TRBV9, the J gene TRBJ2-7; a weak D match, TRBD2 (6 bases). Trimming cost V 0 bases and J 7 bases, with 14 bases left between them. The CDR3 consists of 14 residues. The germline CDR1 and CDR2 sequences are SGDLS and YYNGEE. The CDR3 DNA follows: TGTGCCAGCAGCGTAGACGGAGGGACGGAGGAGCAGTACTTC. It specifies CASSVDGGTEEQYF.

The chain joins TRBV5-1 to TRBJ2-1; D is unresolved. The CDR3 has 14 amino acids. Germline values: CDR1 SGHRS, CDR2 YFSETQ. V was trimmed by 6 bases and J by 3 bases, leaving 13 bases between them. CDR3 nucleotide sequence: TGCGCCAGCACCCCGGGCCAAAACTACAATGAGCAGTTCTTC. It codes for CASTPGQNYNEQFF.

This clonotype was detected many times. CDR3 DNA: TGCAGTGCTACCACAGGGAAAAACTATGGCTACACCTTC. As protein: CSATTGKNYGYTF. The rearrangement links TRBV20-1 to TRBJ1-2; D might be TRBD1 (6 bases). Germline V CDR1 and CDR2: DFQATT, SNEGSKA (reference sequence). The CDR3 is made up of 13 amino acids. V lost 4 bases and J lost 2, with 11 bases in between.

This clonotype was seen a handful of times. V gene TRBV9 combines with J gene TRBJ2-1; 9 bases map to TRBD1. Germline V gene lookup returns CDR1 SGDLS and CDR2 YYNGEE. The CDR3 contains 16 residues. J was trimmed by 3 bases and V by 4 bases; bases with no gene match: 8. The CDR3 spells CASSTRTGDNYNEQFF. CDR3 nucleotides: TGTGCCAGCAGCACCCGGACAGGGGACAACTACAATGAGCAGTTCTTC. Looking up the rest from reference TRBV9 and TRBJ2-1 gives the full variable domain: DSGVTQTPKHLITATGQRVTLRCSPRSGDLSVYWYQQSLDQGLQFLIQYYNGEERAKGNILERFSAQQFPDLHSELNLSSLELGDSALYFCASSTRTGDNYNEQFFGPGTRLTVL.

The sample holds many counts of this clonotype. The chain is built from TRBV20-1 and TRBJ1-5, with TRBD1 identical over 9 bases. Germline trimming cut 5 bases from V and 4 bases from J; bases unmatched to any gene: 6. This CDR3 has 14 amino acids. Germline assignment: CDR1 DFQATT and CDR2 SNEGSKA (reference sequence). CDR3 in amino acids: CSAGSGTGNQPQHF. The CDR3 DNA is TGCAGTGCTGGCTCCGGGACAGGGAATCAGCCCCAGCATTTT.

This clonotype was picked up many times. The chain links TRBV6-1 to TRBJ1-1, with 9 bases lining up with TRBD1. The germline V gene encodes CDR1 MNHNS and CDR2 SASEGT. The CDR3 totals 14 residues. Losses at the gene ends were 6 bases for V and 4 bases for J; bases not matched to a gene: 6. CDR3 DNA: TGTGCCAGCAGAAACCCGGGACAGGGCACTGAAGCTTTCTTT. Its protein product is CASRNPGQGTEAFF.